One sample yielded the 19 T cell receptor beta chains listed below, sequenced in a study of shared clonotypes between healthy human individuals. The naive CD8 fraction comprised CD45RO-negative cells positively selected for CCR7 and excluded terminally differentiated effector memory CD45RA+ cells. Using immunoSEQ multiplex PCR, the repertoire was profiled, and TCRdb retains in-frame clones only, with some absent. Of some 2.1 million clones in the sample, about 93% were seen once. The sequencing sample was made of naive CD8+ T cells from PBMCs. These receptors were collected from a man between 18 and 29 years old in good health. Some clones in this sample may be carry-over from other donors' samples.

The CDR3 is CASSEHPAESTDTQYF. In nucleotides, the CDR3 is TGTGCCAGCAGTGAACATCCAGCGGAGAGCACAGATACGCAGTATTTT. This chain joins TRBV6-1 and TRBJ2-3, with D possibly matching TRBD2 (5 bases). Trimming left V 2 bases short and J 0 bases short, with 12 bases between. CDR3 length equals 16 residues. Germline assignment: CDR1 MNHNS and CDR2 SASEGT.

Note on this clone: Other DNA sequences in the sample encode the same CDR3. DNA of the CDR3: TGTGCCAGCAGCTTGGGACCGAACACTGAAGCTTTCTTT. Translation gives CASSLGPNTEAFF. This sequence joins TRBV5-8 and TRBJ1-1, with no clear D. The length of the CDR3 is 13 residues. The germline CDR1 and CDR2 sequences are SGHTS and YDEGEE. Trimming pared 0 bases from V and 1 base from J, leaving 4 bases between.

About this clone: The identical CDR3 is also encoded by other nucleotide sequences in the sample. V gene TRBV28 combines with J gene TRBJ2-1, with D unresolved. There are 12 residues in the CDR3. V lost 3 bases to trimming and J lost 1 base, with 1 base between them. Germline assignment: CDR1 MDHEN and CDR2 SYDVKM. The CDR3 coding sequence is TGTGCCAGCAGTTTGTCCTACAATGAGCAGTTCTTC. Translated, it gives CASSLSYNEQFF.

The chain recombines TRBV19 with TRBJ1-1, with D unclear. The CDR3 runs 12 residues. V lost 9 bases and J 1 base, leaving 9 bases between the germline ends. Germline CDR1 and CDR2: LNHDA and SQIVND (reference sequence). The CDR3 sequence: CASKAGNTEAFF. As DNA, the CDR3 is TGTGCCAGCAAAGCTGGGAACACTGAAGCTTTCTTT.

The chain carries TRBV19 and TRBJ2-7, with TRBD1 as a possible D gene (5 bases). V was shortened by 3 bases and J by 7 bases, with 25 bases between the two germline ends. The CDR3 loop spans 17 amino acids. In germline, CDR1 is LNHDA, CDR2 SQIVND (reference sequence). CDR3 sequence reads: CASSMTFRAQKAREQYF. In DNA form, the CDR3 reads TGTGCCAGTAGTATGACTTTCAGGGCTCAAAAGGCCCGGGAGCAGTACTTC.

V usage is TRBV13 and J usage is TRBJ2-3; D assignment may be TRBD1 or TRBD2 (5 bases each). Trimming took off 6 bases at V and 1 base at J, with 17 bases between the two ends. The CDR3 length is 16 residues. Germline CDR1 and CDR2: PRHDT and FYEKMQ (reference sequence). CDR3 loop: CASSLRAQGGTDTQYF. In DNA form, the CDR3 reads TGTGCCAGCAGTCTTAGGGCCCAGGGAGGCACAGATACGCAGTATTTT.

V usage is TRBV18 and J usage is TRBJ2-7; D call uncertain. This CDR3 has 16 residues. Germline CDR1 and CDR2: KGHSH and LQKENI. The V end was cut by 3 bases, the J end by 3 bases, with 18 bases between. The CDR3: CASSPTLSGLVYEQYF. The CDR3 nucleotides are TGTGCCAGCTCACCTACCTTGTCCGGTCTAGTCTACGAGCAGTACTTC.

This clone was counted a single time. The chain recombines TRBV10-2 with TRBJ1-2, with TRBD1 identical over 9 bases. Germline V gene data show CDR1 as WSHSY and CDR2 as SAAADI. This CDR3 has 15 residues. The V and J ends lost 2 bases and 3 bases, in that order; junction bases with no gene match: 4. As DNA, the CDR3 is TGCGCCAGCAGTGAGGCGGGACAGGGTGACTATGGCTACACCTTC. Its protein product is CASSEAGQGDYGYTF.

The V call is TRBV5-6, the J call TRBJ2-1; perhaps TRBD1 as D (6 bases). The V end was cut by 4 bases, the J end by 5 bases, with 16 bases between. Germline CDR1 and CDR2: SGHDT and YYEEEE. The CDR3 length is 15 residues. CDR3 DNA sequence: TGTGCCAGCAGCCGAGCAGGGTCAGGGGACAATGAGCAGTTCTTC. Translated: CASSRAGSGDNEQFF.

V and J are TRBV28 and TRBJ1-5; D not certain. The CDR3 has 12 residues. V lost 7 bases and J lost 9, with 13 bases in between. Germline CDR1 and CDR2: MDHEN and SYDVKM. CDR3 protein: CASTLPLLPQHF. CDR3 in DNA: TGTGCCAGCACCCTACCTCTGCTGCCCCAGCATTTT.

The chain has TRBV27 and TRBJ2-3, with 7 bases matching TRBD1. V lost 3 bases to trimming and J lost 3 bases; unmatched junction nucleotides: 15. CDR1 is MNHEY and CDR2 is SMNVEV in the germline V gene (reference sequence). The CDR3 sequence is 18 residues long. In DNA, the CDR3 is TGTGCCAGCAGTTTGGCCCTGACAGGGCAGCAGGGTACAGATACGCAGTATTTT. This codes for CASSLALTGQQGTDTQYF.

Here the CDR3 DNA reads TGTGCCAGCAGTTTACGGCCTAAAGGTGAAAAACTGTTTTTT. This codes for CASSLRPKGEKLFF. The chain employs TRBV27 and TRBJ1-4; D is undetermined. CDR3 length: 14 residues. Germline assignment: CDR1 MNHEY and CDR2 SMNVEV (reference sequence). V was trimmed by 2 bases and J by 7 bases, leaving 11 bases between them.

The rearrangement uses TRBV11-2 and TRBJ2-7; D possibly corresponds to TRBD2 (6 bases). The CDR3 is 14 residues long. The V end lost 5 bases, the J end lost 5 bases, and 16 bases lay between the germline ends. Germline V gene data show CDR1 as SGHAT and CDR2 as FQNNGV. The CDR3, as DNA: TGTGCCAGCAGCCATCCCGGGACTGTAGACGAGCAGTACTTC. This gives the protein CASSHPGTVDEQYF.

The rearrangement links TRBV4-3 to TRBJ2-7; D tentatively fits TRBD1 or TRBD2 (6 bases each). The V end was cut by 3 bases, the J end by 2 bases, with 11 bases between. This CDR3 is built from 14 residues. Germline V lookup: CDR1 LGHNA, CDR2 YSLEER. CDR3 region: CASSQLGGTYEQYF. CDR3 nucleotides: TGCGCCAGCAGCCAGCTCGGGGGCACCTACGAGCAGTACTTC.

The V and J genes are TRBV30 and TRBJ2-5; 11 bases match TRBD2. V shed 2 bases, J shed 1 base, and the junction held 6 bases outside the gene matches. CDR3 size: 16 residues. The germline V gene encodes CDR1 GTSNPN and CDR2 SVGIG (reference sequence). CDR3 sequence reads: CAWSQGLAGGQETQYF. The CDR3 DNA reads TGTGCCTGGAGTCAAGGGCTAGCGGGAGGCCAAGAGACCCAGTACTTC.

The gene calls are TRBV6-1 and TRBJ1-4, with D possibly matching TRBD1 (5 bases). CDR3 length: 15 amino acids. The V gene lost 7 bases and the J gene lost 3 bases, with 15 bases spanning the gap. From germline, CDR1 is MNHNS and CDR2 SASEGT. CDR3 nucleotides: TGTGCCAGCACCACCCCGGGGGTATCTAATGAAAAACTGTTTTTT. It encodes CASTTPGVSNEKLFF.

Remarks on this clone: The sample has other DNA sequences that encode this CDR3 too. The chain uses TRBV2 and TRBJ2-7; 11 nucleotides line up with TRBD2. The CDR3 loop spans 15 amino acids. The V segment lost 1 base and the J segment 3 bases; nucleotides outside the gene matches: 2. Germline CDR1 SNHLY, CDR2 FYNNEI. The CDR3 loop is CASSEGLAGFYEQYF. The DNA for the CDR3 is TGTGCCAGCAGTGAAGGACTAGCGGGGTTCTACGAGCAGTACTTC. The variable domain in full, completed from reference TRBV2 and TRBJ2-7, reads EPEVTQTPSHQVTQMGQEVILRCVPISNHLYFYWYRQILGQKVEFLVSFYNNEISEKSEIFDDQFSVERPDGSNFTLKIRSTKLEDSAMYFCASSEGLAGFYEQYFGPGTRLTVT.

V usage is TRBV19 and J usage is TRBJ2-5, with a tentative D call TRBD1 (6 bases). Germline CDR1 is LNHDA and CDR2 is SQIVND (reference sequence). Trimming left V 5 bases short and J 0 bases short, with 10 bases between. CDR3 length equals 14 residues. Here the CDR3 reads CASSPGQNQETQYF. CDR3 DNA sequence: TGTGCCAGTAGTCCCGGACAGAACCAAGAGACCCAGTACTTC.

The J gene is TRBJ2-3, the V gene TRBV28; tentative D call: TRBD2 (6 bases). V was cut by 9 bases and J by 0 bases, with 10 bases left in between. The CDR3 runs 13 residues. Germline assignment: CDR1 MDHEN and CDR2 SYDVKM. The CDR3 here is CASLALSTDTQYF. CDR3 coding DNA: TGTGCCAGTCTAGCGTTAAGCACAGATACGCAGTATTTT. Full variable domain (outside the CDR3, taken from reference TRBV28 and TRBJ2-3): DVKVTQSSRYLVKRTGEKVFLECVQDMDHENMFWYRQDPGLGLRLIYFSYDVKMKEKGDIPEGYSVSREKKERFSLILESASTNQTSMYLCASLALSTDTQYFGPGTRLTVL.